This TCR beta chain was retrieved from a study of T cell responses to AZD1222 COVID-19 vaccine. The study, taken as a whole, reports: Repertoire samples came only from after the peak T cell response. Spike-specific TCR breadth and depth were elevated following two AZD1222 doses.

Repertoires were generated with immunoSEQ multiplex PCR, while TCRdb's copy carries only in-frame clones and drops some. The sample lists approximately 81,000 clones, 83% occurring once. The CDR3 spans 12 residues. In regard to this clone: Its target is unknown.

The TCR was taken from an adult who received the AZD1222 COVID-19 vaccine. The sample was peripheral blood, taken 28 days after the second AZD1222 dose. The chain combines TRBV21-1 with TRBJ1-1; whether TRBD1, the table's D call, matches the DNA was not checked. TRBV21-1 is annotated as a pseudogene. For the CDR3, the DNA is TGTGCCAGCAGCGTAGACAGGCGTGAAGCTTTCTTT. It translates to CASSVDRREAFF.